The rows below give T cell receptor beta chains drawn from one sample of a study of blood T cell repertoires in COVID-19. The data were produced by immunoSEQ multiplex PCR, yet TCRdb's version contains in-frame clones alone and is incomplete. The repertoire holds around 160,000 clones, with about four fifths as singletons. The sample was peripheral blood. Every receptor here comes from a woman of 80 years or more with acute or convalescent COVID-19. Each CDR3 is given with its conserved first and last residue. A D gene is named only where the DNA matches it firmly. Expanded clones get a size class; other rows say once, few or many, or leave the size out.

TRBJ1-5 - TRBV29-1 - CSAVQGGQPQHF TGCAGCGCCGTACAGGGCGGACAGCCCCAGCATTTT
TRBJ1-1 - TRBV6-6 - CASSLDFLNTEAFF TGTGCCAGCAGTCTAGACTTTTTGAACACTGAAGCTTTCTTT
TRBJ2-5 TRBD1 TRBV6-5 - CASSTGTGQETQYF TGTGCCAGCAGTACCGGGACAGGGCAAGAGACCCAGTACTTC
TRBJ2-6 - TRBV28 - CASTPGSSGANVLTF TGTGCCAGCACCCCAGGTAGCTCTGGGGCCAACGTCCTGACTTTC
TRBJ2-3 - TRBV5-1 - CASSLPQGNADTQYF TGCGCCAGCAGCTTGCCCCAGGGGAACGCAGATACGCAGTATTTT
TRBJ2-5 - TRBV2 - CATKRSPQETQYF TGTGCCACCAAACGAAGCCCCCAAGAGACCCAGTACTTC
TRBJ1-1 - TRBV3-1/TRBV3-2 - CASRRGGGTEAFF TGTGCCAGCAGGAGGGGCGGGGGCACTGAAGCTTTCTTT
TRBJ1-1 TRBD1 TRBV5-1 - CASSKGQGAAFF TGCGCCAGCAGCAAGGGACAGGGAGCAGCTTTCTTT
TRBJ1-4 - TRBV11-2 - CASSLDEAGSREKLFF TGTGCCAGCAGCTTAGATGAAGCAGGAAGCCGAGAAAAACTGTTTTTT
TRBJ2-7 TRBD2 TRBV7-9 - CASSLVGGGVSYEQYF TGTGCCAGCAGCTTAGTTGGGGGGGGAGTATCCTACGAGCAGTACTTC
TRBJ2-5 - TRBV10-3 - CASGAAETQYF TGTGCCAGCGGGGCAGCTGAGACCCAGTACTTC
TRBJ2-5 TRBD2 TRBV6-1 - CASSEVAGAGETQYF TGTGCCAGCAGTGAGGTAGCGGGAGCGGGGGAGACCCAGTACTTC
TRBJ2-7 - TRBV18 - CASSPGSYPYEQYF TGTGCCAGCTCACCAGGCTCGTACCCCTACGAGCAGTACTTC
TRBJ1-4 - TRBV3-1/TRBV3-2 - CASSQGMAGYEKLFF TGTGCCAGCAGCCAAGGGATGGCAGGGTATGAAAAACTGTTTTTT
TRBJ2-7 TRBD2 TRBV7-8 - CASSPQFLAGAGYEQYF TGTGCCAGCAGCCCTCAGTTTCTAGCGGGGGCCGGCTACGAGCAGTACTTC
TRBJ2-1 TRBD2 TRBV3-1/TRBV3-2 few CASSQPTSGRADEQFF TGTGCCAGCAGCCAACCTACTAGCGGGAGGGCGGATGAGCAGTTCTTC
TRBJ2-5 TRBD1 TRBV18 - CASSPPTGNQETQYF TGTGCCAGCTCACCACCGACAGGGAACCAAGAGACCCAGTACTTC
TRBJ2-5 - TRBV3-1/TRBV3-2 - CASSQYDSAQETQYF TGTGCCAGCAGCCAATACGACAGCGCTCAAGAGACCCAGTACTTC
TRBJ1-1 - TRBV13 once CASSLRAQGTFF TGTGCCAGCAGCCTCCGGGCCCAGGGTACTTTCTTT
TRBJ2-3 TRBD2 TRBV28 - CASSSTAGEADTQYF TGTGCCAGCAGTTCCACAGCGGGAGAGGCTGATACGCAGTATTTT
TRBJ2-1 TRBD2 TRBV9 once CASSVGTGGNGEQFF TGTGCCAGCAGCGTAGGGACGGGAGGGAATGGTGAGCAGTTCTTC
TRBJ2-4 TRBD2 TRBV4-1 - CASGPSQGRAGGGGAKNIQYF TGCGCCAGCGGCCCGAGTCAGGGGCGAGCGGGAGGCGGAGGGGCCAAAAACATTCAGTACTTC
TRBJ1-2 - TRBV4-1 - CASSQVEYRVGYGYTF TGCGCCAGCAGCCAAGTGGAGTACAGGGTGGGCTATGGCTACACCTTC
TRBJ2-7 - TRBV3-1/TRBV3-2 - CASSLWGREQYF TGTGCCAGCAGCTTATGGGGGCGCGAGCAGTACTTC
TRBJ2-7 - TRBV2 few CASSERRGYEQYF TGTGCCAGCAGTGAACGCAGGGGCTACGAGCAGTACTTC
TRBJ1-2 - TRBV2 - CASSARSLYGYTF TGTGCCAGCAGTGCGAGGTCATTATATGGCTACACCTTC
TRBJ2-3 TRBD1 TRBV30 - CAWSVKGASDTQYF TGTGCCTGGAGTGTAAAGGGGGCATCAGATACGCAGTATTTT
TRBJ1-2 - TRBV27 - CASSLDRGIYGYTF TGTGCCAGCAGTTTAGATAGAGGGATCTATGGCTACACCTTC
TRBJ1-2 - TRBV27 - CASSSPDQGTYGYTF TGTGCCAGCAGTTCCCCGGATCAGGGTACCTATGGCTACACCTTC
TRBJ1-5 - TRBV11-2 - CASSLSEGQPQHF TGTGCCAGCAGCCTTTCCGAGGGTCAGCCCCAGCATTTT
TRBJ1-1 - TRBV5-4 - CASSLGGPGNTEAFF TGTGCCAGCAGCTTGGGGGGCCCGGGTAACACTGAAGCTTTCTTT
TRBJ1-5 - TRBV5-6 - CASSLGGGMSNQPQHF TGTGCCAGCAGCTTGGGTGGAGGGATGAGCAATCAGCCCCAGCATTTT
TRBJ2-1 - TRBV6-5 - CASSYSQGPYNEQFF TGTGCCAGCAGTTACTCGCAGGGCCCCTACAATGAGCAGTTCTTC
TRBJ1-2 - TRBV12-5 few CASGLVTTNYGYTF TGTGCTAGTGGTTTGGTCACAACTAACTATGGCTACACCTTC
TRBJ1-5 - TRBV7-2 - CASSVMGQENQPQHF TGTGCCAGCAGCGTGATGGGGCAGGAAAATCAGCCCCAGCATTTT
TRBJ1-1 TRBD1 TRBV5-1 - CASSSDGQGWNTEAFF TGCGCCAGCAGCTCAGATGGACAGGGTTGGAACACTGAAGCTTTCTTT
TRBJ1-1 TRBD1 TRBV2 once CASRYRGENTEAFF TGTGCCAGCAGATACAGGGGAGAGAACACTGAAGCTTTCTTT